What follows are 25 T cell receptor beta chains derived from one specimen sequenced in a study of Graves' ophthalmopathy and Graves' hyperthyroidism. Amplified TCR beta CDR3 regions were obtained using RNA transcripts as template. Following a first-round RT-PCR that used HTBI primers, a second-round multiplex PCR was carried out. TCRdb independently ran MiXCR on the multiplex PCR reads; one entry per CDR3 protein. The data hold about 620,000 distinct CDR3 sequences, with 22% observed a single time. Sequencing was done on a sample of peripheral blood. The source is a woman aged 18-29 years with stable Graves' hyperthyroidism. Some clones in this sample may be carry-over from other donors' samples.

This chain links TRBV20-1 with TRBJ2-5, with D perhaps matching TRBD1 (6 bases). Germline lookup yields CDR1 DFQATT and CDR2 SNEGSKA (reference sequence). Trimming removed 6 bases at V and 1 base at J, with 21 bases between. The CDR3 extends over 16 amino acids. CDR3 sequence: CSAPPRRTEPQETQYF. The DNA for the CDR3 is TGCAGTGCCCCGCCTCGGAGGACAGAACCCCAAGAGACCCAGTACTTC.

There are a few counts of this clonotype. With a much larger clone just one base away, this may be a read error. This rearrangement joins TRBV28 to TRBJ2-2; 8 nucleotides align to TRBD2. The germline CDR1 and CDR2 sequences are MDHEN and SYDVKM. The CDR3 has 16 amino acids. The CDR3 nucleotides are TGTGCCAGCAGTTTAAGGCGCGGGAGGTGGACCGGGGAGCTGTGTTTT. Its protein product is CASSLRRGRWTGELCF. Full variable domain (rest looked up from reference TRBV28 and TRBJ2-2): DVKVTQSSRYLVKRTGEKVFLECVQDMDHENMFWYRQDPGLGLRLIYFSYDVKMKEKGDIPEGYSVSREKKERFSLILESASTNQTSMYLCASSLRRGRWTGELCFGEGSRLTVL.

On this clonotype: A read error is possible here, since a much larger clone lies one base away. The V gene is TRBV14, the J gene TRBJ1-5; TRBD2 aligns across 7 bases. The end of the DNA aligns better with TRBJ2-3, so the J call may be wrong. CDR3 size: 16 residues. Per the germline V gene, CDR1 is SGHDN and CDR2 is FVKESK. CDR3 DNA sequence: TGTGCCAGCAGCCAAGTCGCGGGGGATGACAATCAGCCCCAGTATTTT. Its translation: CASSQVAGDDNQPQYF.

In this sample, this clonotype turned up many times. This chain joins TRBV6-1 and TRBJ2-5; 10 bases map to TRBD1. V trimming: 6 bases; J trimming: 3 bases; junction bases outside the gene matches: 7. The CDR3 has 15 residues. CDR1 MNHNS and CDR2 SASEGT come from the germline V gene. The CDR3 is CASSRRDRGKETQYF. The CDR3, as DNA: TGTGCCAGCAGCCGGCGGGACAGGGGTAAAGAGACCCAGTACTTC.

This clonotype was recorded at least ten times. V is TRBV2 and J is TRBJ1-2; no definite D call. The germline V and J ends were trimmed by 8 bases and 1 base, with 11 bases remaining between them. Germline-derived CDR1 and CDR2 are SNHLY and FYNNEI. CDR3 length: 13 residues. In DNA, the CDR3 is TGTGCCAGCGGCCTTGGCTTTAACTATGGCTACACCTTC. Amino acids: CASGLGFNYGYTF.

The V and J genes are TRBV7-9 and TRBJ1-1; D remains ambiguous. V was pared by 5 bases and J by 7 bases, with 8 bases between. The length of the CDR3 is 11 residues. Germline assignment: CDR1 SEHNR and CDR2 FQNEAQ (reference sequence). CDR3 loop: CASSPGVEAFF. CDR3 nucleotides: TGTGCCAGCAGCCCCGGGGTTGAAGCTTTCTTT.

This clonotype was detected only a few times. V gene TRBV11-1 combines with J gene TRBJ2-2; 12 positions match TRBD1. Trimming cost V 4 bases and J 7 bases; bases outside gene matches: 4. The germline V gene has CDR1 SGHAT and CDR2 FQDESV (reference sequence). CDR3 length equals 15 residues. CDR3 in DNA: TGTGCCAGCAGCTCGGGACAGGGGGCAGGCGGGGAGCTGTTTTTT. Amino acid sequence: CASSSGQGAGGELFF. Complete variable domain (other parts from reference TRBV11-1 and TRBJ2-2): EAEVAQSPRYKITEKSQAVAFWCDPISGHATLYWYRQILGQGPELLVQFQDESVVDDSQLPKDRFSAERLKGVDSTLKIQPAELGDSAMYLCASSSGQGAGGELFFGEGSRLTVL.

The chain carries TRBV5-1 and TRBJ2-7, with TRBD1 identical over 8 bases. Germline values: CDR1 SGHRS, CDR2 YFSETQ. CDR3 length equals 14 residues. The trim removed 2 bases at V and 4 bases at J, leaving 5 bases unmatched. The CDR3 sequence: CASSFPGQEYEQYF. Written as DNA, the CDR3 is TGCGCCAGCAGCTTTCCGGGACAGGAGTACGAGCAGTACTTC.

This clonotype was found a few times. The chain has TRBV6-4 and TRBJ2-2; 10 bases line up with TRBD2. Trimming at V came to 2 bases and at J to 4 bases, leaving 1 base not matched to a gene. The germline gives CDR1 MRHNA, CDR2 SNTAGT. CDR3 length: 15 residues. The CDR3 region is CASSDVAGGTGELFF. CDR3 in DNA: TGTGCCAGCAGTGACGTAGCGGGGGGCACCGGGGAGCTGTTTTTT.

This clonotype was seen at least ten times. This chain uses TRBV11-2 with TRBJ2-7; a weak D match, TRBD2 (5 bases). From germline, CDR1 is SGHAT and CDR2 FQNNGV. V was clipped by 5 bases and J by 4 bases, with 15 bases between them. This CDR3 has 14 residues. CDR3 bases: TGTGCCAGCAGCCCCAGAAGAGGGAATTACGAGCAGTACTTC. Amino acids: CASSPRRGNYEQYF.

This clonotype has ten or more counts. The chain combines TRBV28 with TRBJ2-5, with TRBD1 matching 7 bases. Germline V gene lookup returns CDR1 MDHEN and CDR2 SYDVKM. The J segment lost 3 bases and the V segment lost 10 bases, leaving 2 bases of the junction unmatched. This CDR3 has 11 residues. The chain's CDR3 is CATGTEETQYF. The CDR3 DNA is TGTGCCACCGGGACAGAAGAGACCCAGTACTTC.

This clonotype was found many times. V and J are TRBV3-1 and TRBJ1-5; possible D gene TRBD1, 6 bases. Germline V gives CDR1 LGHDT, CDR2 YNNKEL (reference sequence). CDR3 length: 14 amino acids. The V and J ends lost 6 bases and 4 bases respectively, with 13 bases between them. For the CDR3, the DNA is TGTGCCAGCAGTCCGGCACAGGGAAATCAGCCCCAGCATTTT. As protein: CASSPAQGNQPQHF.

The rearrangement uses TRBV11-2 and TRBJ1-3; D may be TRBD1 (6 bases). Trimming left V 5 bases short and J 2 bases short, with 13 bases between. The CDR3 runs to 15 residues. Per the germline V gene, CDR1 is SGHAT and CDR2 is FQNNGV. CDR3 in amino acids: CASSAIRGTGNTIYF. CDR3 coding DNA: TGTGCCAGCAGCGCAATCAGGGGAACTGGAAACACCATATATTTT. The whole variable domain, filled in from reference TRBV11-2 and TRBJ1-3, reads EAGVAQSPRYKIIEKRQSVAFWCNPISGHATLYWYQQILGQGPKLLIQFQNNGVVDDSQLPKDRFSAERLKGVDSTLKIQPAKLEDSAVYLCASSAIRGTGNTIYFGEGSWLTVV.

V gene TRBV10-1 combines with J gene TRBJ2-6; D ambiguous. The V gene lost 4 bases and the J gene lost 0 bases, with 7 bases spanning the gap. CDR1 is WNHNN and CDR2 is SYGVQD in the germline V gene (reference sequence). This CDR3 contains 15 residues. CDR3 protein: CASSAGHSGANVLTF. CDR3 DNA: TGCGCCAGCAGTGCAGGCCACTCTGGGGCCAACGTCCTGACTTTC.

The J gene is TRBJ2-7, the V gene TRBV6-1, with D perhaps TRBD1 or TRBD2 (5 bases each). CDR1 MNHNS and CDR2 SASEGT come from the germline V gene. This CDR3 spans 15 amino acids. The germline V and J ends were trimmed by 4 bases and 0 bases, with 13 bases remaining between them. CDR3 residues: CASSGRDGASYEQYF. CDR3 DNA: TGTGCCAGCAGTGGCCGGGACGGAGCCTCCTACGAGCAGTACTTC.

In its sample, this clonotype was seen many times. The rearrangement links TRBV12-3 or TRBV12-4 to TRBJ1-6; D remains ambiguous. The CDR3 runs to 12 residues. The V gene lost 7 bases and the J gene lost 5 bases, with 6 bases spanning the gap. The CDR3 protein is CASTLNNSPLHF. The CDR3 DNA reads as TGTGCCAGCACCCTAAATAATTCACCCCTCCACTTT.

About this clonotype: A much more abundant neighbour one base away suggests this may be a read error. This chain links TRBV2 with TRBJ1-5; D may be TRBD1 (5 bases). This CDR3 region has 15 residues. The germline V gene encodes CDR1 SNHLY and CDR2 FYNNEI. CDR3: CASSDGVRGNQPQRF. The CDR3, as DNA: TGTGCCAGCAGTGATGGGGTGCGGGGCAATCAGCCCCAGCGTTTT. The complete variable domain, with remaining parts taken from reference TRBV2 and TRBJ1-5, reads EPEVTQTPSHQVTQMGQEVILRCVPISNHLYFYWYRQILGQKVEFLVSFYNNEISEKSEIFDDQFSVERPDGSNFTLKIRSTKLEDSAMYFCASSDGVRGNQPQRFGDGTRLSIL.

Many counts were recorded for this clonotype. The V and J genes are TRBV10-3 and TRBJ2-7, with 14 bases matching TRBD2. With 7 bases clipped from V and 5 bases from J, the junction kept 4 bases outside the gene matches. The germline V gene has CDR1 ENHRY and CDR2 SYGVKD. The CDR3 extends over 14 amino acids. In nucleotides, the CDR3 is TGTGCCATCATTGGGACTAGCGGGAGCGACGAGCAGTACTTC. Translation: CAIIGTSGSDEQYF.

This clonotype was seen at least ten times. This chain joins TRBV11-2 and TRBJ1-2; D unresolved. Deletions cut 5 bases from V and 1 base from J, with 17 bases between. Germline-derived CDR1 and CDR2 are SGHAT and FQNNGV. The CDR3 consists of 16 residues. CDR3 DNA sequence: TGTGCCAGCAGCCCAACCGCTACGGGCTTTAACTATGGCTACACCTTC. It encodes CASSPTATGFNYGYTF.

This clonotype occurred a few times. V and J are TRBV28 and TRBJ2-7; possibly TRBD2 for D (5 bases). Trimming removed 5 bases from V and 7 bases from J, with 15 bases in between. In germline, CDR1 is MDHEN, CDR2 SYDVKM. This CDR3 spans 13 amino acids. CDR3 DNA sequence: TGTGCCAGCAGTACTAACGAGGGCGGGGAGCAGTACTTC. Its protein is CASSTNEGGEQYF.

This clonotype was seen at least ten times. This chain uses TRBV2 with TRBJ1-6, with D unclear. The germline CDR1 and CDR2 sequences are SNHLY and FYNNEI. V gave up 8 bases and J gave up 6 bases, with 14 bases separating them. CDR3 length: 14 residues. CDR3 in amino acids: CASATEPVNSPLHF. CDR3 nucleotide sequence: TGTGCCAGCGCCACGGAACCCGTTAATTCACCCCTCCACTTT.

The chain is built from TRBV7-2 and TRBJ2-5; 7 bases map to TRBD1. The CDR3 extends over 15 amino acids. J lost 1 base, V lost 0 bases, and 2 bases had no gene match. The germline V gene encodes CDR1 SGHTA and CDR2 FQGNSA. CDR3 coding DNA: TGTGCCAGCAGCTTAGCGGGACAGATCCAAGAGACCCAGTACTTC. Its protein product is CASSLAGQIQETQYF.

This clonotype was found many times. V is TRBV5-1 and J is TRBJ2-7, with no clear D. Germline-derived CDR1 and CDR2 are SGHRS and YFSETQ. The V end lost 4 bases, the J end lost 4 bases, and 18 bases lay between the germline ends. This CDR3 has 15 residues. The CDR3 protein is CASSLNPTLSYEQYF. The CDR3 DNA reads as TGCGCCAGCAGCCTCAACCCGACCTTGTCGTACGAGCAGTACTTC.

This chain uses TRBV27 with TRBJ2-7, with 7 positions matching TRBD2. The V segment lost 1 base and the J segment 4 bases; nucleotides outside the gene matches: 4. Germline CDR1 reads MNHEY; CDR2 reads SMNVEV (reference sequence). CDR3 length: 14 amino acids. The CDR3 DNA reads as TGTGCCAGCAGTTTATGGGGGGGAGGGTACGAGCAGTACTTC. It translates to CASSLWGGGYEQYF.

Of note for this clonotype: This may come from a read error, since a much larger clone is one base off. Since no conserved phenylalanine or tryptophan closes the CDR3, a read error is the likely cause. This rearrangement joins TRBV20-1 to TRBJ1-2; D is ambiguous. Germline CDR1 is DFQATT and CDR2 is SNEGSKA (reference sequence). The V and J ends lost 3 bases and 7 bases respectively, with 18 bases between them. This CDR3 has 14 amino acids. CDR3 protein: CSASPYTGVSGYTL. Here the CDR3 DNA reads TGCAGTGCTAGCCCCTACACTGGGGTATCTGGCTACACCTTA.